The 20 T cell receptor beta chains listed next were all sequenced from one sample in a study of post-analysis software for immune sequencing data. Study results and caveats: About five TRBV segments appeared more often in patients than in controls, and TRBV5-6, TRBV5-1 and TRBV20-1 were among these.

These receptors lack a known antigen. cDNA libraries of TCR beta carried unique molecular identifiers. In TCRdb, the PCR reads were re-called with MiXCR into one record per CDR3 protein. The sample lists about 430,000 distinct CDR3 sequences, approximately 38% occurring once. The sequenced sample was blood. The receptors were sampled from a girl aged 2-10 years with multiple sclerosis.

The chain uses TRBV7-9 and TRBJ2-5, with D perhaps TRBD2 (6 bases). The CDR3 has 16 amino acids. Germline V lookup: CDR1 SEHNR, CDR2 FQNEAQ (reference sequence). The V and J ends lost 5 bases and 5 bases respectively, with 21 bases between them. The CDR3 nucleotides read TGTGCCAGCAGCCCGCTGCTCCGGGGAGGCGAGGAGACCCAGTACTTC. It yields the protein CASSPLLRGGEETQYF.

This clonotype came up a few times. The genes are TRBV24-1 and TRBJ2-1, with 12 positions matching TRBD2. The CDR3 sequence is 16 residues long. Germline CDR1 is KGHDR and CDR2 is SFDVKD. V trimming: 5 bases; J trimming: 0 bases; junction bases outside the gene matches: 1. The CDR3 is CATSGTSGASYNEQFF. CDR3 DNA sequence: TGTGCCACCAGTGGGACTAGCGGGGCCTCCTACAATGAGCAGTTCTTC.

This rearrangement joins TRBV21-1 to TRBJ2-3; TRBD1, the D gene given by the table, was not confirmed from the DNA. TRBV21-1 is labeled a pseudogene. The CDR3 has 17 amino acids. The CDR3 DNA sequence: TGTGCCAGCAGCGCTACACCCGGGACAGTCGAAATCGATACGCAGTATTTT. Translated: CASSATPGTVEIDTQYF.

The table lists this clonotype with many counts. The rearrangement joins TRBV7-2 to TRBJ2-7; D is perhaps TRBD1 (6 bases). This CDR3 has 11 residues. V lost 5 bases to trimming and J lost 6 bases, with 8 bases between them. Per germline, CDR1 SGHTA and CDR2 FQGNSA. DNA of the CDR3: TGTGCCAGCAGCCAGACAGGCGAGCAGTACTTC. It specifies CASSQTGEQYF.

This clonotype has more than one count but fewer than ten. The V and J genes are TRBV5-8 and TRBJ2-7, with D maybe TRBD2 (6 bases). This CDR3 comprises 14 residues. Trimming removed 5 bases from V and 0 bases from J, with 12 bases in between. CDR1 is SGHTS and CDR2 is YDEGEE in the germline V gene. CDR3 amino acids: CASRSLGGSYEQYF. The CDR3 DNA reads as TGTGCCAGCAGGTCTCTGGGGGGCTCCTACGAGCAGTACTTC.

The chain recombines TRBV10-3 with TRBJ1-5, with D possibly being TRBD1 (6 bases). Germline V gives CDR1 ENHRY, CDR2 SYGVKD. Trimming stripped 11 bases from V and 7 bases from J, with 15 bases between. The CDR3 length is 12 residues. The CDR3 region has the DNA TGTGCCTCCAACAGGGACGGACAGCCCCAGCATTTT. Its translation: CASNRDGQPQHF.

The rearrangement uses TRBV9 and TRBJ1-1; perhaps TRBD1 as D (6 bases). Germline V gene data show CDR1 as SGDLS and CDR2 as YYNGEE. The V and J ends lost 4 bases and 1 base respectively, with 11 bases between them. This CDR3 has 14 residues. DNA for the CDR3: TGTGCCAGCAGCCAGGGGACACGGAACACTGAAGCTTTCTTT. It encodes CASSQGTRNTEAFF.

This clonotype was counted between two and nine times. The CDR3 reads CASSVWNSGANVLTF. CDR3 nucleotide sequence: TGTGCCAGCAGTGTCTGGAATTCTGGGGCCAACGTCCTGACTTTC. This sequence joins TRBV6-1 and TRBJ2-6, with no clear D. Trimming pared 4 bases from V and 1 base from J, leaving 8 bases between. The CDR3 has 15 amino acids. Germline assignment: CDR1 MNHNS and CDR2 SASEGT.

The CDR3, as DNA: TGTGCCAGTGTATGGGCAGATACGCAGTATTTT. This codes for CASVWADTQYF. The chain is built from TRBV6-6 and TRBJ2-3, with no clear D. The CDR3 has 11 residues. Germline CDR1 reads MNHNY; CDR2 reads SVGAGI (reference sequence). Trimming took 9 bases from V and 4 from J, leaving 8 bases between them.

The chain has TRBV12-3 or TRBV12-4 and TRBJ1-5; D is ambiguous. CDR3 length: 15 amino acids. The V and J ends lost 6 bases and 4 bases respectively, with 16 bases between them. The CDR3 is CASSPRSERNQPQHF. Here the CDR3 DNA reads TGTGCCAGCAGCCCCAGGAGTGAAAGAAATCAGCCCCAGCATTTT.

The chain is built from TRBV15 and TRBJ2-4, with 7 bases identical to TRBD2. Germline V gene sequence: CDR1 LNHNV, CDR2 YYDKDF (reference sequence). Trimming at V came to 0 bases and at J to 13 bases, leaving 9 bases not matched to a gene. This CDR3 spans 14 amino acids. CDR3 DNA: TGTGCCACCAGCAGAGACGCGGGAGCGCGTGGGCAGTACTTC. Translation gives CATSRDAGARGQYF.

On this clonotype: The junction differs from germline at one of its ends, possibly a read error. The chain carries TRBV27 and TRBJ1-2; D remains ambiguous. The CDR3 consists of 14 residues. Germline V gene data show CDR1 as MNHEY and CDR2 as SMNVEV (reference sequence). CDR3 sequence reads: CATAGWPLNYSYTF. The CDR3 region has the DNA TGTGCCACAGCGGGATGGCCCTTGAACTATAGCTACACCTTC.

V is TRBV5-5 and J is TRBJ2-7; D is possibly TRBD2 (5 bases). V dropped 2 bases and J dropped 4 bases, with 16 bases sitting between them. CDR1 is SGHKS, CDR2 YYEKEE, per germline (reference sequence). This CDR3 is built from 15 residues. The CDR3, as DNA: TGTGCCAGCAGCTTCTTTCCCGAGCGGACTTACGAGCAGTACTTC. Translation gives CASSFFPERTYEQYF.

DNA of the CDR3: TGCGCCAGCAGTGAGTCGAAAGGTTATGGCTACACCTTC. Amino acids: CASSESKGYGYTF. This rearrangement joins TRBV10-1 to TRBJ1-2; D unresolved. CDR1 WNHNN and CDR2 SYGVQD come from the germline V gene (reference sequence). The CDR3 contains 13 residues. Between the trimmed V and J ends, which lost 0 bases and 5 bases, there was a span of 7 bases.

The rearrangement joins TRBV4-1 to TRBJ2-1, with a weak D call TRBD2 (6 bases). The germline CDR1 and CDR2 sequences are MGHRA and YSYEKL. Trimming shortened V by 1 base and J by 3 bases, and 19 bases separated the two germline ends. The CDR3 has 18 amino acids. The CDR3 region is CASSQGRILAGGYNEQFF. CDR3 coding DNA: TGCGCCAGCAGCCAAGGAAGGATACTAGCAGGAGGCTACAATGAGCAGTTCTTC.

This clonotype was observed a few times. The J gene is TRBJ1-1, the V gene TRBV12-3 or TRBV12-4; D perhaps matches TRBD1 (6 bases). The CDR3 is made up of 13 amino acids. Trimming stripped 8 bases from V and 1 base from J, with 11 bases between. The CDR3 reads CASRGRGNTEAFF. In nucleotides, the CDR3 is TGTGCCAGCCGTGGCAGGGGGAACACTGAAGCTTTCTTT.

The gene calls are TRBV5-1 and TRBJ1-2; no firm D call. Trimming left V 2 bases short and J 6 bases short, with 17 bases between. Germline CDR1 reads SGHRS; CDR2 reads YFSETQ. The CDR3 runs to 15 residues. CDR3 region: CASSLVRIGADGYTF. The CDR3 bases are TGCGCCAGCAGCTTAGTGAGGATAGGAGCGGATGGCTACACCTTC.

The V gene is TRBV5-1, the J gene TRBJ1-5; D might be TRBD1 (5 bases). The CDR3 length is 14 residues. The V gene lost 0 bases and the J gene lost 3 bases, with 7 bases spanning the gap. Germline V lookup: CDR1 SGHRS, CDR2 YFSETQ. This chain's CDR3 is CASSLAGTNQPQHF. Here the CDR3 DNA reads TGCGCCAGCAGCTTGGCCGGGACCAATCAGCCCCAGCATTTT.

The chain links TRBV27 to TRBJ1-5; D ambiguous. The germline gives CDR1 MNHEY, CDR2 SMNVEV (reference sequence). V was pared by 2 bases and J by 3 bases, with 17 bases between. The CDR3 has 17 amino acids. The CDR3: CASSLKDGSPFNQPQHF. The DNA for the CDR3 is TGTGCCAGCAGTTTAAAGGACGGGAGTCCTTTCAATCAGCCCCAGCATTTT.

The chain couples TRBV4-3 to TRBJ2-4; D may correspond to TRBD1 or TRBD2 (5 bases each). The end of the DNA aligns better with TRBJ2-7, so the J call may be wrong. CDR3 size: 14 residues. The germline V gene has CDR1 LGHNA and CDR2 YSLEER. CDR3 in DNA: TGCGCCAGCAGCCCGAGACATGGGGGATACGAGCAGTACTTC. As protein: CASSPRHGGYEQYF.